The sequence of this T cell receptor beta chain was determined in a study of blood T cell repertoires in COVID-19. Study information: T cells, B-cell-depleted T cells, or PBMCs provided the cDNA or gDNA that served as material.

The data were produced by immunoSEQ multiplex PCR, yet TCRdb's version contains in-frame clones alone and is incomplete. This sample has 210,000 or so clones, with roughly 85% found just once. Trimming took off 2 bases at V and 5 bases at J, with 15 bases between the two ends. CDR1 and CDR2 (germline): MGHRA, YSYEKL. The CDR3 sequence is 15 residues long. The specimen sequenced was peripheral blood. This TCR was sampled from a man in his fifties with COVID-19, enrolled during active disease. The chain couples TRBV4-1 to TRBJ1-2; tentative D call: TRBD1 (5 bases). The CDR3 bases are TGCGCCAGCAGCCAATCTCCGACAGCTGAGTATGGCTACACCTTC. Its protein product is CASSQSPTAEYGYTF.